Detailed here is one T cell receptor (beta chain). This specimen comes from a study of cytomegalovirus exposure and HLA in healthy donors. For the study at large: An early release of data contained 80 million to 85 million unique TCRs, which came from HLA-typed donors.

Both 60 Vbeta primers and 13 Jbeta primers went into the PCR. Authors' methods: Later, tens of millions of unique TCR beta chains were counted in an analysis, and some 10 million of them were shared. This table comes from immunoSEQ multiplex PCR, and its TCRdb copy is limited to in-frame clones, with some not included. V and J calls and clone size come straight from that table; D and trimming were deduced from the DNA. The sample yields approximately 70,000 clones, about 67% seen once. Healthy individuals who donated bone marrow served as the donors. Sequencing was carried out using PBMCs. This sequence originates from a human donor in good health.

CDR3 amino acids: CASSRAVQGFSYGYTF. Written as DNA, the CDR3 is TGTGCCAGCTCCCGCGCTGTACAGGGATTTTCCTATGGCTACACCTTC. The chain has TRBV18 and TRBJ1-2, with D perhaps matching TRBD1 (6 bases). V lost 6 bases to trimming and J lost 4 bases, with 21 bases between them. CDR1 is KGHSH and CDR2 is LQKENI in the germline V gene. The CDR3 is 16 amino acids.